This T cell receptor (beta chain) was captured by sequencing in a study of beta chain features in type 1 diabetes. General study points: A pattern of fewer insertions and more deletions at VDJ junctions was seen in type 1 diabetes patients. For Type 1 diabetes patients, all four CD4+ subsets carried TCRB CDR3s that were moderately but significantly shorter. Over-representation of high TCR-expressing cells was a possible consequence of cDNA sequencing.

The authors reverse transcribed all of the isolated RNA, so sequencing captured expressed TCRB transcripts. Samples of naive, central memory and regulatory T cells yielded a mean of around 3.4 million reads. Profiling relied on immunoSEQ multiplex PCR, and the TCRdb table lists in-frame clones only, not all of them. Here the sample spans roughly 180,000 clones, about 7.9% being singletons. With 1 base clipped from V and 6 bases from J, the junction kept 6 bases outside the gene matches. The CDR3 runs to 14 residues. Germline V gene lookup returns CDR1 SGHRS and CDR2 YFSETQ. CD45RO/CCR7/CD25/CD127/CD95/CD27 separated CD4+ naive, central memory, regulatory and stem cell-like memory cells by sorting. This clone was found a few times. Its antigen is currently unknown.

This chain uses TRBV5-1 with TRBJ2-7; 8 nucleotides match TRBD2. The receptor was derived from a man younger than 35 with type 1 diabetes. Sequencing was performed on central memory CD4+ T cells from blood. CDR3 residues: CASSLRAGVAEQYF. The CDR3 DNA sequence: TGCGCCAGCAGCTTGCGAGCGGGAGTTGCCGAGCAGTACTTC.